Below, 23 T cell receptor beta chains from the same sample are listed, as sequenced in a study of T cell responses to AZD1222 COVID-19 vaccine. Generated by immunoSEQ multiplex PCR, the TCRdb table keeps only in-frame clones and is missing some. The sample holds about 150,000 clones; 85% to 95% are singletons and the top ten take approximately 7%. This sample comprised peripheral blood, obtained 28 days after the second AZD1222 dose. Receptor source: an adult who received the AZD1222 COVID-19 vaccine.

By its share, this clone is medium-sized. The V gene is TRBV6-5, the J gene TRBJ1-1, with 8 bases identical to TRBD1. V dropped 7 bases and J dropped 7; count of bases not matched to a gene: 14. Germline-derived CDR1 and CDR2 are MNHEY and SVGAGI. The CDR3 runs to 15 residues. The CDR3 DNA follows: TGTGCCAGCACACTCTTGGCGGACAGGGTGGGTGAAGCTTTCTTT. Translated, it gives CASTLLADRVGEAFF.

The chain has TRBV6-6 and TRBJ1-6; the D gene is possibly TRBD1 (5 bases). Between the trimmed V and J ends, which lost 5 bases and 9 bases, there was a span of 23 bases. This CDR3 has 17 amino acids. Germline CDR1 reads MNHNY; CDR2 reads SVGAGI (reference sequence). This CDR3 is CASSRIPGRESRSPLHF. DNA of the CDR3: TGTGCCAGCAGTCGAATTCCGGGCAGGGAAAGTCGTTCACCCCTCCACTTT.

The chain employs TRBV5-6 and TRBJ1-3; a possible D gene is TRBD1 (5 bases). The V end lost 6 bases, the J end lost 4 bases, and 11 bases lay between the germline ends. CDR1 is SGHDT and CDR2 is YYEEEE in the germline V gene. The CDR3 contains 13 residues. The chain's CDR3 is CASTGRLGNTIYF. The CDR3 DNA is TGTGCCAGCACAGGGAGGCTGGGAAACACCATATATTTT.

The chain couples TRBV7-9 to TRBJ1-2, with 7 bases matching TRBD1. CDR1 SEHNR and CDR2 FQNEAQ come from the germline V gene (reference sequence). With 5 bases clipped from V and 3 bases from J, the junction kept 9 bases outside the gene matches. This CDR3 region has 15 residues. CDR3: CASSPRLRGDYGYTF. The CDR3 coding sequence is TGTGCCAGCAGCCCCAGGCTCAGGGGGGACTATGGCTACACCTTC.

The CDR3 DNA follows: TGTGCCAGCAGTTCCCGGGACAGGAAGAATCAGCCCCAGCATTTT. The encoded protein is CASSSRDRKNQPQHF. The chain uses TRBV6-6 and TRBJ1-5, with TRBD1 matching over 8 bases. Germline values: CDR1 MNHNY, CDR2 SVGAGI (reference sequence). V lost 4 bases, J lost 4 bases, and 6 bases stayed unmatched. The CDR3 sequence is 15 residues long.

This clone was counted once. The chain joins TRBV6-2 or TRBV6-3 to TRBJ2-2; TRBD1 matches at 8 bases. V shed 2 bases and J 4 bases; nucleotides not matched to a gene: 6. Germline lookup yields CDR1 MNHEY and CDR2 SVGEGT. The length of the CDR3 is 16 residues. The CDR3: CASSYRTGPGTGELFF. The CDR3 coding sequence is TGTGCCAGCAGTTACAGGACAGGGCCCGGCACCGGGGAGCTGTTTTTT.

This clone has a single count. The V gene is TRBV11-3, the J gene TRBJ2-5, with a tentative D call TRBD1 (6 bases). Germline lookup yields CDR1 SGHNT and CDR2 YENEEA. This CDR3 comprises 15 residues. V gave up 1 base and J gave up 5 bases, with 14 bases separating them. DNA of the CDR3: TGTGCCAGCAGCTTAGGGACAGTGGACGGGGAGACCCAGTACTTC. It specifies CASSLGTVDGETQYF.

CDR3 nucleotides: TGTGCCAGCACCACCACTTACAGAAAAAACACCGGGGAGCTGTTTTTT. This codes for CASTTTYRKNTGELFF. The chain joins TRBV5-6 to TRBJ2-2; D remains ambiguous. The CDR3 loop spans 16 amino acids. Germline lookup yields CDR1 SGHDT and CDR2 YYEEEE. Trimming took 6 bases from V and 2 from J, leaving 17 bases between them.

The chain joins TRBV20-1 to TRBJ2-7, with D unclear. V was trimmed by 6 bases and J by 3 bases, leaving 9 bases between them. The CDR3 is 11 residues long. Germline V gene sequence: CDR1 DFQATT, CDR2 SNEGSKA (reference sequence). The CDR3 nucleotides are TGCAGTGCCCCAAAGTACTACGAGCAGTACTTC. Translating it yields CSAPKYYEQYF.

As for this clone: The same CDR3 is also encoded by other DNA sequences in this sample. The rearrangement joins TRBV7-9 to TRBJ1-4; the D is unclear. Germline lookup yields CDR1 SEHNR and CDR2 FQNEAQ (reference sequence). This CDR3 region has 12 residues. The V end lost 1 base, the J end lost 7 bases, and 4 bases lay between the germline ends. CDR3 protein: CASSLVGEKLFF. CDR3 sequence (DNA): TGTGCCAGCAGCTTAGTGGGTGAAAAACTGTTTTTT.

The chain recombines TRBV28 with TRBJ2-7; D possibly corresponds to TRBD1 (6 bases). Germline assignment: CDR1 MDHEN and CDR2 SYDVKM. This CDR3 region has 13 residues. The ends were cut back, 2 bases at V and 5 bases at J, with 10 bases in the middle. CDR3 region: CASSLLTGNEQYF. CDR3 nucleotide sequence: TGTGCCAGCAGTTTACTCACAGGGAACGAGCAGTACTTC. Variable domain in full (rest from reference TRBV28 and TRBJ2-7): DVKVTQSSRYLVKRTGEKVFLECVQDMDHENMFWYRQDPGLGLRLIYFSYDVKMKEKGDIPEGYSVSREKKERFSLILESASTNQTSMYLCASSLLTGNEQYFGPGTRLTVT.

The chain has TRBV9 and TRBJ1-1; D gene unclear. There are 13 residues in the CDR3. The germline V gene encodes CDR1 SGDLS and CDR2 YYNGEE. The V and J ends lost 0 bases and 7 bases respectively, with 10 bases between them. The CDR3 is CASSVVPEGEAFF. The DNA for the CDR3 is TGTGCCAGCAGCGTAGTACCAGAAGGTGAAGCTTTCTTT.

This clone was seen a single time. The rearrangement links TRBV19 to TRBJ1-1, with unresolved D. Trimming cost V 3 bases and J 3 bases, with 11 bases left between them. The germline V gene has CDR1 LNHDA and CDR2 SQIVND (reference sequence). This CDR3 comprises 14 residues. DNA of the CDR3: TGTGCCAGTAGTATTCGGACTGGAGACACTGAAGCTTTCTTT. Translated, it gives CASSIRTGDTEAFF.

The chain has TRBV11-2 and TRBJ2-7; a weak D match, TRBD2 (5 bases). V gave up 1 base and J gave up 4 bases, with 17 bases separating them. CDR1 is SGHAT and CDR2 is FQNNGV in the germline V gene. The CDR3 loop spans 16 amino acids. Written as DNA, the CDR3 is TGTGCCAGCAGCTTAGGAGGGTCGGCATTGAGATACGAGCAGTACTTC. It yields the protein CASSLGGSALRYEQYF. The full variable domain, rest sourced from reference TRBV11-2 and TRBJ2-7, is EAGVAQSPRYKIIEKRQSVAFWCNPISGHATLYWYQQILGQGPKLLIQFQNNGVVDDSQLPKDRFSAERLKGVDSTLKIQPAKLEDSAVYLCASSLGGSALRYEQYFGPGTRLTVT.

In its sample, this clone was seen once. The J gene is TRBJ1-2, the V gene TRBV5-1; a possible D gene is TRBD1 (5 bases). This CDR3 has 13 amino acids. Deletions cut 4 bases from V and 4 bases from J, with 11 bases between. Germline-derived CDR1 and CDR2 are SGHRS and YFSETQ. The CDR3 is CASSRGTFYGYTF. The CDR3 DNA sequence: TGCGCCAGCAGCCGGGGGACCTTCTATGGCTACACCTTC. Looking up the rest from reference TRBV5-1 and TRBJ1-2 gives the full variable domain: KAGVTQTPRYLIKTRGQQVTLSCSPISGHRSVSWYQQTPGQGLQFLFEYFSETQRNKGNFPGRFSGRQFSNSRSEMNVSTLELGDSALYLCASSRGTFYGYTFGSGTRLTVV.

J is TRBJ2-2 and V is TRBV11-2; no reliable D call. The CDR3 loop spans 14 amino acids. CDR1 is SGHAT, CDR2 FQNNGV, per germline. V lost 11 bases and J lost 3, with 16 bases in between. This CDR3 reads CAGAKGSDTGELFF. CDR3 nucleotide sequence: TGTGCCGGCGCGAAAGGCTCTGACACCGGGGAGCTGTTTTTT.

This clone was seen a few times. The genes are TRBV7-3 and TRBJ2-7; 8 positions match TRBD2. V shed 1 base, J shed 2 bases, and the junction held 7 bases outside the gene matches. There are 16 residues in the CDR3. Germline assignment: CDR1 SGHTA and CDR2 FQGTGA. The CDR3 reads CASSLSTSGGPYEQYF. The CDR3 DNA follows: TGTGCCAGCAGCTTAAGCACGAGCGGGGGACCCTACGAGCAGTACTTC.

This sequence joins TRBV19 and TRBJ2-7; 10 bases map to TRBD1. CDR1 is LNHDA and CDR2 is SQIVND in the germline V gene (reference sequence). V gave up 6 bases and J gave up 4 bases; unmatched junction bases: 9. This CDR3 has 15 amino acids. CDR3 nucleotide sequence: TGTGCCAGTAGCCCCTCCGGGACAGGGGCATACGAGCAGTACTTC. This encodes CASSPSGTGAYEQYF.

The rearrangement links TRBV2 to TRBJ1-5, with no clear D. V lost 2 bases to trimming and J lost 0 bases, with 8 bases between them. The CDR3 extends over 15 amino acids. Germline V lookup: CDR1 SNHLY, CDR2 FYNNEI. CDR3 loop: CASSERDYSNQPQHF. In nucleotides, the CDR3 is TGTGCCAGCAGTGAACGGGATTATAGCAATCAGCCCCAGCATTTT. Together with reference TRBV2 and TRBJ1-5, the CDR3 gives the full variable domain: EPEVTQTPSHQVTQMGQEVILRCVPISNHLYFYWYRQILGQKVEFLVSFYNNEISEKSEIFDDQFSVERPDGSNFTLKIRSTKLEDSAMYFCASSERDYSNQPQHFGDGTRLSIL.

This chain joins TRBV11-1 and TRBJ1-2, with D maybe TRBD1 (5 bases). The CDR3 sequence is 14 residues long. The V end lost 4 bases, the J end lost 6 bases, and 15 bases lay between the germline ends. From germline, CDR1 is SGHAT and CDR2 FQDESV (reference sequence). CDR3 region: CASSSPTGGDGYTF. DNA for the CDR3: TGTGCCAGCAGCTCCCCGACGGGGGGTGATGGCTACACCTTC.

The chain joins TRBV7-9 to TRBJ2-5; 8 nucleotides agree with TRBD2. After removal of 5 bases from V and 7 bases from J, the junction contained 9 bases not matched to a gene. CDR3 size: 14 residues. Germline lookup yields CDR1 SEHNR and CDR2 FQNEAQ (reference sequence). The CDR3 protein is CASSTSGGQGTQYF. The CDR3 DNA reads TGTGCCAGCAGCACATCGGGGGGGCAGGGGACCCAGTACTTC.

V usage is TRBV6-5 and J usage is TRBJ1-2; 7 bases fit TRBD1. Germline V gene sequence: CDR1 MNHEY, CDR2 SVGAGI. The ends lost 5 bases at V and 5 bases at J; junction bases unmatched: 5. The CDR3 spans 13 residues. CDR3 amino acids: CASSTTGNYGYTF. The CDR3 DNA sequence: TGTGCCAGCAGTACGACAGGGAATTATGGCTACACCTTC.

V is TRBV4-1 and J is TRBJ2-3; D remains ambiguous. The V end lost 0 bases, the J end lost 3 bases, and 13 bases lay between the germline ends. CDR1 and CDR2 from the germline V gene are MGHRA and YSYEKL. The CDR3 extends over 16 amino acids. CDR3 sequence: CASSQEPLSRTDTQYF. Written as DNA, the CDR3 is TGCGCCAGCAGCCAAGAACCACTCTCCCGGACAGATACGCAGTATTTT.